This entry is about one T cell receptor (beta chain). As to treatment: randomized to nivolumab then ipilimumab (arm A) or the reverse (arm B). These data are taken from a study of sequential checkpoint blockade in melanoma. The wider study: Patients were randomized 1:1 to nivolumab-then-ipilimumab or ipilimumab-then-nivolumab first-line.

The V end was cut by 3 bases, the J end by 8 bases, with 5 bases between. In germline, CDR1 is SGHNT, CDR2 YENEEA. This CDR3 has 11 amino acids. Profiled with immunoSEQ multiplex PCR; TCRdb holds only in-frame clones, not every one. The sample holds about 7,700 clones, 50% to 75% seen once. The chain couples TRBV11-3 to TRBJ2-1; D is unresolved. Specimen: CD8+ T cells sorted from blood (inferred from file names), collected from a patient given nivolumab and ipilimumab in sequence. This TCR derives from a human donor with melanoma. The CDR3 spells CASSFGHEQFF. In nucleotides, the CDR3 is TGTGCCAGCAGCTTTGGGCATGAGCAGTTCTTC.